The source of this T cell receptor beta chain is a study of siplizumab effects on memory and regulatory T cells. Study conclusions and caveats: Naive T cells were seemingly more diverse than memory cells, and major contributions to the alloresponse seemed to be made by them.

Trimming shortened V by 0 bases and J by 8 bases, and 8 bases separated the two germline ends. The CDR3 extends over 12 amino acids. Germline CDR1 and CDR2: SGDLS and YYNGEE. TCRdb keeps only in-frame clones here, not all; method: immunoSEQ multiplex PCR. This sample carries 85,000 to 130,000 clones, about 93% of them seen once, and the ten largest clones take around 0.62%. With regard to this clone: Antigen: not known.

The source material was Tregs sorted from blood. The V gene is TRBV9, the J gene TRBJ1-2, with no clear D. The sequence came from a human donor in good health. The CDR3 DNA is TGTGCCAGCAGCGTAGGTGAAACGGGCTACACCTTC. This translates into CASSVGETGYTF.